One and the same sample provided the 26 T cell receptor beta chains below, sequenced in a study of blood T cell repertoires in COVID-19. TCRdb keeps only in-frame clones here, not all; method: immunoSEQ multiplex PCR. The top ten hold roughly 4% of the sample, which has 30,000 to 50,000 clones, 94% seen once. Sequencing used peripheral blood. Receptors originate from a human donor with active COVID-19. The donor label of this sample is uncertain.

This clone was seen only once. The J gene is TRBJ2-1, the V gene TRBV11-3; 8 bases are shared with TRBD2. After removal of 5 bases from V and 7 bases from J, the junction contained 7 bases not matched to a gene. The germline CDR1 and CDR2 sequences are SGHNT and YENEEA. This CDR3 spans 14 amino acids. The CDR3: CASSAAAGGNEQFF. CDR3 bases: TGTGCCAGCAGCGCGGCGGCGGGGGGTAATGAGCAGTTCTTC.

The J gene is TRBJ2-1, the V gene TRBV4-1, with 13 bases matching TRBD2. This CDR3 is built from 16 residues. Germline values: CDR1 MGHRA, CDR2 YSYEKL. J gave up 6 bases and V 1 base, and 3 bases lay outside the gene matches. CDR3: CASSQVGTSGINEQFF. CDR3 DNA: TGCGCCAGCAGCCAAGTTGGGACTAGCGGGATCAATGAGCAGTTCTTC.

V and J are TRBV4-1 and TRBJ2-1; TRBD2 matches 15 bases. The CDR3 contains 18 residues. Germline V lookup: CDR1 MGHRA, CDR2 YSYEKL. With V trimmed by 0 bases and J by 10 bases, 10 bases remained unmatched. This chain's CDR3 is CASSQDYGGLAGGREQFF. CDR3 DNA: TGCGCCAGCAGCCAAGATTATGGTGGACTAGCGGGAGGGCGAGAGCAGTTCTTC.

This rearrangement joins TRBV5-8 to TRBJ1-5, with unresolved D. The CDR3 extends over 14 amino acids. V was pared by 2 bases and J by 8 bases, with 14 bases between. CDR1 is SGHTS, CDR2 YDEGEE, per germline. The CDR3 nucleotides read TGTGCCAGCAGCTTAGCCACCCTGAGGGAGCCCCAGCATTTT. Amino acid sequence: CASSLATLREPQHF.

The CDR3 DNA is TGTGCCAGCAGCTATAGGACAGGGGGCTACGAGCAGTACTTC. It encodes CASSYRTGGYEQYF. The chain employs TRBV7-9 and TRBJ2-7, with 10 bases fitting TRBD1. There are 14 residues in the CDR3. V lost 4 bases to trimming and J lost 3 bases; unmatched junction nucleotides: 3. Germline V lookup: CDR1 SEHNR, CDR2 FQNEAQ (reference sequence).

Turning to this clone: One end of the junction is discordant with germline, which a read error may explain. This rearrangement joins TRBV28 to TRBJ2-6; weak D call: TRBD1 (5 bases). The CDR3 spans 15 residues. Germline V gives CDR1 MDHEN, CDR2 SYDVKM. The chain's CDR3 is CASRLSGFGANVLTF. The CDR3, as DNA: TGTGCCAGCAGGTTATCAGGGTTCGGGGCCAACGTCCTGACTTTC.

The chain recombines TRBV28 with TRBJ2-7, with a weak D call TRBD2 (5 bases). The CDR3 spans 13 residues. Trimming took 3 bases from V and 5 from J, leaving 11 bases between them. From germline, CDR1 is MDHEN and CDR2 SYDVKM. This chain's CDR3 is CASSFRRPNEQYF. CDR3 coding DNA: TGTGCCAGCAGTTTCCGGAGGCCGAACGAGCAGTACTTC.

V usage is TRBV7-6 and J usage is TRBJ2-7; the match to TRBD1 covers 8 bases. Germline V gene lookup returns CDR1 SGHVS and CDR2 FNYEAQ. This CDR3 has 15 amino acids. J lost 3 bases, V lost 4 bases, and 8 bases had no gene match. CDR3 sequence reads: CASSSGQGTYYEQYF. Here the CDR3 DNA reads TGTGCCAGCAGCTCCGGACAGGGCACCTACTACGAGCAGTACTTC.

V usage is TRBV7-2 and J usage is TRBJ1-2; D possibly corresponds to TRBD1 (5 bases). Germline V gene lookup returns CDR1 SGHTA and CDR2 FQGNSA. The V and J ends lost 4 bases and 7 bases respectively, with 16 bases between them. The CDR3 runs 14 residues. This chain's CDR3 is CASSSQGPLGGYTF. DNA of the CDR3: TGTGCCAGCAGCTCTCAGGGTCCCCTTGGTGGCTACACCTTC.

The chain combines TRBV6-2 or TRBV6-3 with TRBJ1-1; possibly TRBD1 for D (5 bases). This CDR3 has 15 amino acids. Germline-derived CDR1 and CDR2 are MNHEY and SVGEGT. Trimming stripped 6 bases from V and 7 bases from J, with 21 bases between. The CDR3 coding sequence is TGTGCCAGCAGCCCCCAGGGAAGGTATGGAGATGAAGCTTTCTTT. Encoded protein: CASSPQGRYGDEAFF.

The rearrangement joins TRBV28 to TRBJ2-2; perhaps TRBD2 as D (6 bases). Germline assignment: CDR1 MDHEN and CDR2 SYDVKM. Trimming shortened V by 7 bases and J by 0 bases, and 15 bases separated the two germline ends. This CDR3 has 16 amino acids. This CDR3 is CASNTEGRSNTGELFF. In DNA, the CDR3 is TGTGCCAGCAACACGGAGGGACGGTCGAACACCGGGGAGCTGTTTTTT.

The chain recombines TRBV11-3 with TRBJ2-7; D uncertain. Deletions cut 1 base from V and 1 base from J, with 5 bases between. CDR3 length equals 13 residues. Germline V lookup: CDR1 SGHNT, CDR2 YENEEA. The CDR3 protein is CASSLGPSYEQYF. DNA of the CDR3: TGTGCCAGCAGCTTAGGGCCGTCCTACGAGCAGTACTTC.

The chain has TRBV9 and TRBJ2-3, with 8 bases that match TRBD1. This CDR3 comprises 13 residues. Germline trimming cut 2 bases from V and 11 bases from J; bases unmatched to any gene: 7. Germline loops: CDR1 SGDLS, CDR2 YYNGEE. The CDR3: CASSVDGQGEQYF. DNA for the CDR3: TGTGCCAGCAGCGTTGATGGACAGGGCGAGCAGTATTTT.

The rearrangement links TRBV14 to TRBJ1-2; D uncertain. The CDR3 has 14 amino acids. Germline CDR1 SGHDN, CDR2 FVKESK. Between the trimmed V and J ends, which lost 1 base and 5 bases, there was a span of 11 bases. The CDR3 reads CASSQGRGTYGYTF. CDR3 sequence (DNA): TGTGCCAGCAGCCAAGGGCGGGGAACGTATGGCTACACCTTC.

The genes are TRBV7-9 and TRBJ2-7; TRBD1 aligns across 9 bases. V gave up 5 bases and J gave up 5 bases; unmatched junction bases: 7. Germline V gene lookup returns CDR1 SEHNR and CDR2 FQNEAQ (reference sequence). The CDR3 runs 14 residues. CDR3 DNA sequence: TGTGCCAGCAGCCGGGGACAGGGCGGTGACGAGCAGTACTTC. It codes for CASSRGQGGDEQYF.

The chain is built from TRBV19 and TRBJ1-4; 7 positions match TRBD1. This CDR3 has 14 amino acids. The V gene end was trimmed by 1 base and the J gene end by 7 bases; junction bases not matched to a gene: 3. Germline V gene lookup returns CDR1 LNHDA and CDR2 SQIVND (reference sequence). In DNA form, the CDR3 reads TGTGCCAGTAGTATAGCTACAGGGGTTGAAAAACTGTTTTTT. Its translation is CASSIATGVEKLFF.

The sample holds one count of this clone. The chain has TRBV12-3 or TRBV12-4 and TRBJ2-7; D uncertain. The length of the CDR3 is 13 residues. V was trimmed by 6 bases and J by 4 bases, leaving 13 bases between them. CDR3 sequence reads: CASSRGIGYEQYF. The CDR3 DNA follows: TGTGCCAGCAGCCGCGGCATCGGGTACGAGCAGTACTTC.

This chain links TRBV3-1 (or the pseudogene TRBV3-2) with TRBJ2-5; D ambiguous. Trimming took 3 bases from V and 4 from J, leaving 12 bases between them. Germline CDR1 is LGHDT and CDR2 is YNNKEL (reference sequence). The CDR3 runs to 14 residues. CDR3 residues: CASSQSSSRETQYF. The CDR3 bases are TGTGCCAGCAGCCAGTCGAGTTCCCGAGAGACCCAGTACTTC.

The genes are TRBV7-9 and TRBJ1-2, with 10 bases that match TRBD1. V gave up 5 bases and J gave up 3 bases; unmatched junction bases: 9. This CDR3 has 16 residues. CDR1 is SEHNR, CDR2 FQNEAQ, per germline (reference sequence). The CDR3 DNA follows: TGTGCCAGCAGCCCTCCCGGGACAGGGGAAGACTATGGCTACACCTTC. Protein sequence: CASSPPGTGEDYGYTF.

The chain has TRBV11-3 and TRBJ2-5; 9 nucleotides agree with TRBD2. The V gene's germline CDR1 is SGHNT and CDR2 YENEEA. Trimming at V came to 0 bases and at J to 4 bases, leaving 3 bases not matched to a gene. This CDR3 has 15 residues. The CDR3, as DNA: TGTGCCAGCAGCTTAGAGGGACTAGCACCAGAGACCCAGTACTTC. Translated: CASSLEGLAPETQYF.

The CDR3 region is CASSVWVFEDNSPLHF. The CDR3 coding sequence is TGTGCCAGCAGTGTATGGGTATTCGAGGATAATTCACCCCTCCACTTT. The V and J genes are TRBV6-1 and TRBJ1-6; D is uncertain. V was pared by 4 bases and J by 5 bases, with 15 bases between. This CDR3 region has 16 residues. Germline CDR1 is MNHNS and CDR2 is SASEGT.

This sequence joins TRBV6-6 and TRBJ2-7, with 8 bases lining up with TRBD2. From germline, CDR1 is MNHNY and CDR2 SVGAGI (reference sequence). V was pared by 6 bases and J by 0 bases, with 13 bases of the junction left unmatched. This CDR3 comprises 17 residues. The CDR3 nucleotides are TGTGCCAGCAGCCGACGGACTAGCCGCGGAAACTCCTACGAGCAGTACTTC. It yields the protein CASSRRTSRGNSYEQYF.

The chain employs TRBV18 and TRBJ1-1; D call uncertain. The CDR3 length is 15 residues. Germline CDR1 and CDR2: KGHSH and LQKENI. V gave up 6 bases and J gave up 0 bases, with 14 bases separating them. CDR3 sequence reads: CASSPSQAVNTEAFF. CDR3 nucleotides: TGTGCCAGCTCTCCATCCCAGGCCGTGAACACTGAAGCTTTCTTT.

The rearrangement uses TRBV4-3 and TRBJ2-2, with a possible D match to TRBD2 (5 bases). Trimming removed 1 base from V and 5 bases from J, with 5 bases in between. CDR1 LGHNA and CDR2 YSLEER come from the germline V gene. The CDR3 extends over 13 amino acids. The CDR3 region is CASSQAGTGELFF. The DNA for the CDR3 is TGCGCCAGCAGCCAAGCGGGGACCGGGGAGCTGTTTTTT.

The V and J genes are TRBV4-1 and TRBJ1-2; D is ambiguous. The length of the CDR3 is 13 residues. Trimming cost V 0 bases and J 5 bases, with 7 bases left between them. Per germline, CDR1 MGHRA and CDR2 YSYEKL. CDR3 in DNA: TGCGCCAGCAGCCAAGAGGGCCATTATGGCTACACCTTC. It is translated as CASSQEGHYGYTF.

In nucleotides, the CDR3 is TGTGCCAGCAGTCTACGCCCCAAGACCGTAGCCTCCCATCAGCCCCAGCATTTT. Translation gives CASSLRPKTVASHQPQHF. This chain joins TRBV6-2 or TRBV6-3 and TRBJ1-5; D gene unclear. CDR1 and CDR2 from the germline V gene are MNHEY and SVGEGT. The CDR3 is made up of 18 amino acids. V was trimmed by 5 bases and J by 5 bases, leaving 25 bases between them.